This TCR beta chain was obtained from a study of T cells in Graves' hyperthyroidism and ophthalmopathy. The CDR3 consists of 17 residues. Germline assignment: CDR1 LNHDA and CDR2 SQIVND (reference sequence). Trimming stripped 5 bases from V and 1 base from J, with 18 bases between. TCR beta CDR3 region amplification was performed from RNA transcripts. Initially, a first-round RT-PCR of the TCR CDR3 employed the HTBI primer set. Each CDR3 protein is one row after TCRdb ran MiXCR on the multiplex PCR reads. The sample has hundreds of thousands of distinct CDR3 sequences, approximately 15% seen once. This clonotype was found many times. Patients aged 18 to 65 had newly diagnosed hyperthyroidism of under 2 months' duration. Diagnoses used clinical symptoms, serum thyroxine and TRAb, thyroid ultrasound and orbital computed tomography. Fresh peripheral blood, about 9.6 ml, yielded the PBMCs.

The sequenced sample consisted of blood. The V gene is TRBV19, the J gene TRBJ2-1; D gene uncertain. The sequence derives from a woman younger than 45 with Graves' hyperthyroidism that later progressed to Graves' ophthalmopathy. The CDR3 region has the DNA TGTGCCAGTAGTCCGTCCGTGGGGAAATATTCCTACAATGAGCAGTTCTTC. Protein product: CASSPSVGKYSYNEQFF.